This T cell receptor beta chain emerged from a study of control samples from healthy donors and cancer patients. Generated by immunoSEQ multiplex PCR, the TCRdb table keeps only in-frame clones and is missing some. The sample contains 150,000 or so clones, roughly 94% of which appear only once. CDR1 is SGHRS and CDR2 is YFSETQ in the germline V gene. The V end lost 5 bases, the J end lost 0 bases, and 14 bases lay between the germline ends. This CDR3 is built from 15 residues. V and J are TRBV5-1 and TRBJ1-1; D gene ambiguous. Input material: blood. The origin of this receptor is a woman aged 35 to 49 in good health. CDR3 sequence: CASRSDLGMNTEAFF. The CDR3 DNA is TGCGCCAGCAGGTCAGATCTAGGGATGAACACTGAAGCTTTCTTT.